These 24 T cell receptor beta chains were sequenced from one sample in a study of T cell clones after liver transplantation. Data came from immunoSEQ multiplex PCR; TCRdb stores just in-frame clones and leaves some out. Here the sample spans 68,000 or so clones, roughly 92% being singletons. The sample consisted of CD4+ T cells from blood, taken less than 27 months after liver transplant. All receptors derive from a human patient who received a liver transplant. Some T cells may possibly be graft donor cells.

The V and J genes are TRBV19 and TRBJ2-7; 15 bases map to TRBD2. This CDR3 spans 17 amino acids. The junction had 7 bases not matched to a gene; V was cut back by 5 bases and J by 2 bases. Per germline, CDR1 LNHDA and CDR2 SQIVND (reference sequence). This CDR3 reads CASSRAGLAGGTYEQYF. The DNA for the CDR3 is TGTGCCAGTAGTCGGGCGGGACTAGCGGGAGGAACCTACGAGCAGTACTTC.

This clone was seen once. The chain carries TRBV19 and TRBJ2-4, with D perhaps being TRBD1 or TRBD2 (5 bases each). V lost 9 bases to trimming and J lost 0 bases, with 21 bases between them. CDR1 LNHDA and CDR2 SQIVND come from the germline V gene (reference sequence). CDR3 length: 17 amino acids. The CDR3 region is CASAGREMIAAKNIQYF. For the CDR3, the DNA is TGTGCCAGCGCCGGCAGGGAGATGATTGCAGCCAAAAACATTCAGTACTTC.

This sequence joins TRBV29-1 and TRBJ2-1, with 9 bases identical to TRBD1. The V gene's germline CDR1 is SQVTM and CDR2 ANQGSEA. The V gene end was trimmed by 7 bases and the J gene end by 9 bases; junction bases not matched to a gene: 10. This CDR3 comprises 13 residues. CDR3 in amino acids: CSGAGDRVVEQFF. The CDR3 nucleotides read TGCAGCGGAGCAGGGGACAGGGTGGTTGAGCAGTTCTTC.

This chain links TRBV11-3 with TRBJ2-1, with D possibly being TRBD2 (6 bases). V lost 5 bases, J lost 4 bases, and 18 bases lay in between. CDR1 is SGHNT, CDR2 YENEEA, per germline. This CDR3 comprises 16 residues. CDR3 DNA sequence: TGTGCCAGCAGCCTCCGGGATAGCGGACCATACAATGAGCAGTTCTTC. This gives the protein CASSLRDSGPYNEQFF.

The rearrangement joins TRBV2 to TRBJ1-5; D remains ambiguous. The length of the CDR3 is 13 residues. Germline CDR1 SNHLY, CDR2 FYNNEI. Trimming stripped 6 bases from V and 3 bases from J, with 9 bases between. The CDR3, as DNA: TGTGCCAGCAGCCCCCAATCCAATCAGCCCCAGCATTTT. Protein: CASSPQSNQPQHF. Filled out from reference TRBV2 and TRBJ1-5, the complete variable domain reads EPEVTQTPSHQVTQMGQEVILRCVPISNHLYFYWYRQILGQKVEFLVSFYNNEISEKSEIFDDQFSVERPDGSNFTLKIRSTKLEDSAMYFCASSPQSNQPQHFGDGTRLSIL.

This chain links TRBV18 with TRBJ2-1, with 8 bases fitting TRBD2. The CDR3 contains 15 residues. Germline V CDR1 and CDR2: KGHSH, LQKENI. The ends lost 5 bases at V and 3 bases at J; junction bases unmatched: 6. This CDR3 is CASSALAGHYNEQFF. Here the CDR3 DNA reads TGTGCCAGCTCAGCTCTAGCGGGCCACTACAATGAGCAGTTCTTC.

The chain uses TRBV7-9 and TRBJ2-7; maybe TRBD2 (6 bases). CDR3 length equals 16 residues. From germline, CDR1 is SEHNR and CDR2 FQNEAQ (reference sequence). The V end was cut by 1 base, the J end by 2 bases, with 15 bases between. This CDR3 reads CASSLEILASTYEQYF. The CDR3 DNA sequence: TGTGCCAGCAGCTTAGAGATCCTAGCGTCTACCTACGAGCAGTACTTC.

The CDR3 sequence is CASSPTGTGNTIYF. Written as DNA, the CDR3 is TGCGCCAGCAGCCCTACAGGAACTGGAAACACCATATATTTT. This chain uses TRBV4-3 with TRBJ1-3; TRBD1 is a possible D gene (5 bases). This CDR3 is 14 amino acids long. Germline assignment: CDR1 LGHNA and CDR2 YSLEER. Trimming left V 4 bases short and J 2 bases short, with 9 bases between.

The chain joins TRBV4-1 to TRBJ2-5; 7 bases fit TRBD1. Trimming at V came to 4 bases and at J to 1 base, leaving 3 bases not matched to a gene. The CDR3 spans 14 residues. Germline V gene data show CDR1 as MGHRA and CDR2 as YSYEKL. In nucleotides, the CDR3 is TGCGCCAGCAGCCGCACAGGGGTCCAAGAGACCCAGTACTTC. Encoded protein: CASSRTGVQETQYF.

CDR3 sequence reads: CASSLIRLAGEPEQYF. CDR3 sequence (DNA): TGTGCCAGCAGCTTGATAAGACTAGCGGGAGAACCCGAGCAGTACTTC. The chain has TRBV7-9 and TRBJ2-7; the match to TRBD2 covers 12 bases. CDR3 length: 16 residues. CDR1 SEHNR and CDR2 FQNEAQ come from the germline V gene (reference sequence). The V gene end was trimmed by 3 bases and the J gene end by 6 bases; junction bases not matched to a gene: 9.

V gene TRBV19 combines with J gene TRBJ1-4, with a tentative D call TRBD1 (5 bases). Germline assignment: CDR1 LNHDA and CDR2 SQIVND (reference sequence). The CDR3 spans 15 residues. The germline V and J ends were trimmed by 1 base and 5 bases, with 11 bases remaining between them. The CDR3 protein is CASSIARGRNEKLFF. The CDR3 region has the DNA TGTGCCAGTAGTATAGCTCGGGGCAGGAATGAAAAACTGTTTTTT.

The chain combines TRBV6-5 with TRBJ2-7; D not resolved. V gave up 4 bases and J gave up 0 bases, with 7 bases separating them. CDR1 is MNHEY, CDR2 SVGAGI, per germline. The CDR3 length is 13 residues. Here the CDR3 reads CASSFSGSYEQYF. The CDR3 coding sequence is TGTGCCAGCAGTTTTTCTGGCTCCTACGAGCAGTACTTC.

The rearrangement joins TRBV6-5 to TRBJ1-2; D is perhaps TRBD1 (6 bases). Trimming took 3 bases from V and 8 from J, leaving 13 bases between them. The CDR3 spans 13 residues. Germline CDR1 MNHEY, CDR2 SVGAGI. CDR3 sequence (DNA): TGTGCCAGCAGTTATCCAGGGGCGGGCGGCTACACCTTC. Its translation: CASSYPGAGGYTF.

The chain combines TRBV7-3 with TRBJ2-7, with TRBD2 matching over 11 bases. Germline lookup yields CDR1 SGHTA and CDR2 FQGTGA. The length of the CDR3 is 16 residues. The ends lost 5 bases at V and 3 bases at J; junction bases unmatched: 9. CDR3 bases: TGTGCCAGCAGCCAGGGGGCTAGCGGGAGGAGCTACGAGCAGTACTTC. Translating it yields CASSQGASGRSYEQYF.

The chain combines TRBV2 with TRBJ1-2; D remains ambiguous. The germline V gene has CDR1 SNHLY and CDR2 FYNNEI. The CDR3 is 12 amino acids. Trimming left V 8 bases short and J 8 bases short, with 15 bases between. The CDR3 bases are TGTGCCAGCGTCTTTGCGGTAGGAGGCTACACCTTC. Its protein is CASVFAVGGYTF.

The V and J genes are TRBV5-1 and TRBJ2-7, with TRBD2 matching 7 bases. Germline lookup yields CDR1 SGHRS and CDR2 YFSETQ. The trim removed 0 bases at V and 2 bases at J, leaving 8 bases unmatched. The CDR3 has 16 residues. The CDR3 loop reads CASSLVVGSGAYEQYF. The CDR3 nucleotides are TGCGCCAGCAGCTTGGTAGTCGGAAGCGGGGCCTACGAGCAGTACTTC. Full variable domain (remainder filled in from reference TRBV5-1 and TRBJ2-7): KAGVTQTPRYLIKTRGQQVTLSCSPISGHRSVSWYQQTPGQGLQFLFEYFSETQRNKGNFPGRFSGRQFSNSRSEMNVSTLELGDSALYLCASSLVVGSGAYEQYFGPGTRLTVT.

J is TRBJ2-1 and V is TRBV2; D could derive from TRBD1 or TRBD2 (5 bases each). The germline gives CDR1 SNHLY, CDR2 FYNNEI. Trimming stripped 4 bases from V and 0 bases from J, with 13 bases between. The CDR3 spans 16 residues. DNA for the CDR3: TGTGCCAGCAGTGGTTGGGACCCTGGCTCCTACAATGAGCAGTTCTTC. Its protein product is CASSGWDPGSYNEQFF.

The V and J genes are TRBV4-2 and TRBJ1-1, with D possibly matching TRBD1 (6 bases). The CDR3 runs 16 residues. V was trimmed by 3 bases and J by 2 bases, leaving 16 bases between them. The germline V gene has CDR1 LGHNA and CDR2 YNFKEQ. In DNA, the CDR3 is TGTGCCAGCAGCCACGGGGTTCAGGGGCAAAACACTGAAGCTTTCTTT. Protein product: CASSHGVQGQNTEAFF.

J is TRBJ1-2 and V is TRBV6-1, with 8 bases matching TRBD1. The V gene's germline CDR1 is MNHNS and CDR2 SASEGT. V gave up 7 bases and J gave up 9 bases; unmatched junction bases: 10. The CDR3 has 13 residues. The CDR3 region has the DNA TGTGCCAGCACCCTGGACAGGGAAATGAGCTACACCTTC. Its protein is CASTLDREMSYTF.

Sample share makes this clone medium-sized. The chain recombines TRBV27 with TRBJ2-7; 8 bases line up with TRBD1. J lost 6 bases, V lost 6 bases, and 4 bases had no gene match. CDR3 size: 12 residues. From germline, CDR1 is MNHEY and CDR2 SMNVEV (reference sequence). CDR3 nucleotides: TGTGCCAGCAGGGCCCAGGGGGCCGAGCAGTACTTC. It encodes CASRAQGAEQYF.

V gene TRBV6-6 combines with J gene TRBJ2-3; weak D call: TRBD2 (5 bases). CDR3 size: 16 residues. Germline CDR1 reads MNHNY; CDR2 reads SVGAGI (reference sequence). The V end was cut by 0 bases, the J end by 2 bases, with 12 bases between. CDR3 nucleotide sequence: TGTGCCAGCAGTTACTCGCGGGCCCAAACCACAGATACGCAGTATTTT. Amino acid sequence: CASSYSRAQTTDTQYF.

The genes are TRBV28 and TRBJ2-5; 7 bases are a match to TRBD1. Germline CDR1 is MDHEN and CDR2 is SYDVKM. V shed 4 bases, J shed 3 bases, and the junction held 5 bases outside the gene matches. This CDR3 spans 14 amino acids. CDR3: CASSSGTAKETQYF. CDR3 sequence (DNA): TGTGCCAGCAGTTCTGGGACAGCTAAAGAGACCCAGTACTTC.

This clone was counted once. The gene calls are TRBV9 and TRBJ1-5, with D maybe TRBD1 (5 bases). Germline V gene data show CDR1 as SGDLS and CDR2 as YYNGEE. This CDR3 spans 17 amino acids. Trimming took 0 bases from V and 2 from J, leaving 15 bases between them. The CDR3 DNA reads TGTGCCAGCAGCGTAGAAGGGGACTGGAATGGCAATCAGCCCCAGCATTTT. Its protein is CASSVEGDWNGNQPQHF.

The gene calls are TRBV18 and TRBJ2-7; 14 bases are shared with TRBD2. CDR3 length equals 16 residues. Germline CDR1 is KGHSH and CDR2 is LQKENI. V shed 3 bases, J shed 2 bases, and the junction held 3 bases outside the gene matches. The CDR3, as DNA: TGTGCCAGCTCACCGGGACTAGCGGGAGTTACCTACGAGCAGTACTTC. Its translation: CASSPGLAGVTYEQYF.